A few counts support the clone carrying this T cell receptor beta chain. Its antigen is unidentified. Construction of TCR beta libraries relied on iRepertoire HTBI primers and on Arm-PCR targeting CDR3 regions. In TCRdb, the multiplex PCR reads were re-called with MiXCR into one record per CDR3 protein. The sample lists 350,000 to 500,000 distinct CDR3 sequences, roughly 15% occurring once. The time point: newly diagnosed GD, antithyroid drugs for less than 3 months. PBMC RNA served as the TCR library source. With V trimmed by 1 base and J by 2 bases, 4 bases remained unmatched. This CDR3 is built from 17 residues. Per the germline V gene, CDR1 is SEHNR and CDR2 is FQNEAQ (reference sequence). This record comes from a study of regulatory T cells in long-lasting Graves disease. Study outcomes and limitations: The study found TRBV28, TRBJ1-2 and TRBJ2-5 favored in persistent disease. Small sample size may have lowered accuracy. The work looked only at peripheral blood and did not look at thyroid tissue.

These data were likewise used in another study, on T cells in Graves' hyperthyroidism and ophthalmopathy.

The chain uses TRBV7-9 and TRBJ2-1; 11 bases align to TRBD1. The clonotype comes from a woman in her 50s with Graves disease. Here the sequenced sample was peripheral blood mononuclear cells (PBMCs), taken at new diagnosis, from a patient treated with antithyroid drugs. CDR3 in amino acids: CASSLVGQGVTYNEQFF. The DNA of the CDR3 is TGTGCCAGCAGCTTAGTGGGACAGGGGGTCACCTACAATGAGCAGTTCTTC.